The rows below give T cell receptor beta chains drawn from one sample of a study of cytomegalovirus exposure and HLA in healthy donors. Assay: immunoSEQ multiplex PCR; the TCRdb copy retains only in-frame clones and omits some. This table has 190,000 or so clones, 75% to 85% appearing once. The sample taken for sequencing was PBMCs. These receptors were obtained from a boy younger than 18 in good health and CMV-seronegative. CDR3s include the opening cysteine and the closing phenylalanine or tryptophan. The D gene is left open where the match is weak. Only some rows state a clone size, as once, few, many or a class for expanded clones.

cdr3_aa: CASSFFGETQYF
cdr3_nt: TGTGCCAGCAGTTTCTTCGGGGAGACCCAGTACTTC
cdr3_length: 12
v_call: TRBV27
j_call: TRBJ2-5
d_call: .
clone_size: .

cdr3_aa: CASSWGLAAGELFF
cdr3_nt: TGTGCCAGCTCATGGGGACTAGCGGCCGGGGAGCTGTTTTTT
cdr3_length: 14
v_call: TRBV18
j_call: TRBJ2-2
d_call: TRBD2
clone_size: .

cdr3_aa: CASSLNGLTSGEETQYF
cdr3_nt: TGTGCCAGCAGCTTGAACGGACTGACTAGCGGGGAAGAGACCCAGTACTTC
cdr3_length: 17
v_call: TRBV7-2
j_call: TRBJ2-5
d_call: TRBD2
clone_size: .

cdr3_aa: CASSDGLIQETQYF
cdr3_nt: TGTGCCAGCAGCGACGGACTAATCCAAGAGACCCAGTACTTC
cdr3_length: 14
v_call: TRBV7-3
j_call: TRBJ2-5
d_call: .
clone_size: .

cdr3_aa: CAIRAVPYGYTF
cdr3_nt: TGTGCCATCAGGGCGGTCCCCTATGGCTACACCTTC
cdr3_length: 12
v_call: TRBV10-3
j_call: TRBJ1-2
d_call: .
clone_size: .

cdr3_aa: CSSSDQKDRGAYGYTF
cdr3_nt: TGTTCCAGCAGCGACCAAAAGGACAGGGGGGCCTATGGCTACACCTTC
cdr3_length: 16
v_call: TRBV7-9
j_call: TRBJ1-2
d_call: TRBD1
clone_size: .

cdr3_aa: CASSPIDRGNQPQHF
cdr3_nt: TGTGCCAGTAGTCCTATCGACAGGGGCAATCAGCCCCAGCATTTT
cdr3_length: 15
v_call: TRBV19
j_call: TRBJ1-5
d_call: TRBD1
clone_size: .

cdr3_aa: CSVEAQGAGEQYF
cdr3_nt: TGCAGCGTTGAAGCACAGGGGGCGGGCGAGCAGTACTTC
cdr3_length: 13
v_call: TRBV29-1
j_call: TRBJ2-7
d_call: TRBD1
clone_size: .

cdr3_aa: CASSEGLAGFSYEQYF
cdr3_nt: TGTGCCAGCAGTGAAGGCCTAGCGGGGTTCTCCTACGAGCAGTACTTC
cdr3_length: 16
v_call: TRBV2
j_call: TRBJ2-7
d_call: TRBD2
clone_size: .

cdr3_aa: CASSPTGGGRAFF
cdr3_nt: TGTGCCAGCAGCCCTACGGGAGGGGGTAGAGCTTTCTTT
cdr3_length: 13
v_call: TRBV13
j_call: TRBJ1-1
d_call: .
clone_size: .

cdr3_aa: CASSQGRGAYEQYF
cdr3_nt: TGTGCCAGCAGCCAGGGACGGGGGGCCTACGAGCAGTACTTC
cdr3_length: 14
v_call: TRBV11-1
j_call: TRBJ2-7
d_call: TRBD2
clone_size: .

cdr3_aa: CASSYVMVGLLVEQFF
cdr3_nt: TGTGCCAGCAGTTACGTCATGGTGGGGCTTCTTGTTGAGCAGTTCTTC
cdr3_length: 16
v_call: TRBV6-6
j_call: TRBJ2-1
d_call: .
clone_size: .

cdr3_aa: CASSFGGGMNTEAFF
cdr3_nt: TGTGCCAGCAGCTTCGGGGGGGGCATGAACACTGAAGCTTTCTTT
cdr3_length: 15
v_call: TRBV11-1
j_call: TRBJ1-1
d_call: .
clone_size: .

cdr3_aa: CASSLTISDRVVDQYF
cdr3_nt: TGTGCCAGCTCACTAACGATTTCCGACAGGGTGGTCGATCAGTACTTC
cdr3_length: 16
v_call: TRBV18
j_call: TRBJ2-7
d_call: TRBD1
clone_size: .

cdr3_aa: CATQTSGTDTQYF
cdr3_nt: TGTGCCACCCAGACTAGCGGCACAGATACGCAGTATTTT
cdr3_length: 13
v_call: TRBV25-1
j_call: TRBJ2-3
d_call: TRBD2
clone_size: few

cdr3_aa: CASSEGGTNYEQYF
cdr3_nt: TGTGCCAGCAGTGAAGGCGGAACAAACTACGAGCAGTACTTC
cdr3_length: 14
v_call: TRBV6-1
j_call: TRBJ2-7
d_call: .
clone_size: .

cdr3_aa: CASSGGLAGSYNEQFF
cdr3_nt: TGTGCCAGCAGTGGGGGACTAGCGGGTTCCTACAATGAGCAGTTCTTC
cdr3_length: 16
v_call: TRBV2
j_call: TRBJ2-1
d_call: TRBD2
clone_size: .

cdr3_aa: CASRAPGGNEQFF
cdr3_nt: TGTGCCAGTCGGGCCCCCGGGGGGAATGAGCAGTTCTTC
cdr3_length: 13
v_call: TRBV6-5
j_call: TRBJ2-1
d_call: TRBD2
clone_size: few

cdr3_aa: CASSGEGRDEQYF
cdr3_nt: TGTGCCAGCAGCGGGGAGGGGAGGGACGAGCAGTACTTC
cdr3_length: 13
v_call: TRBV6-1
j_call: TRBJ2-7
d_call: TRBD2
clone_size: .

cdr3_aa: CASSSTKGQRTDTQYF
cdr3_nt: TGTGCCAGCAGTTCCACGAAGGGGCAGCGCACAGATACGCAGTATTTT
cdr3_length: 16
v_call: TRBV25-1
j_call: TRBJ2-3
d_call: .
clone_size: .

cdr3_aa: CAWSRGQGNTEAFF
cdr3_nt: TGTGCCTGGAGTAGGGGACAGGGGAACACTGAAGCTTTCTTT
cdr3_length: 14
v_call: TRBV30
j_call: TRBJ1-1
d_call: TRBD1
clone_size: few

cdr3_aa: CASRGRWALDTQYF
cdr3_nt: TGTGCCAGCAGAGGTCGTTGGGCCCTAGATACGCAGTATTTT
cdr3_length: 14
v_call: TRBV2
j_call: TRBJ2-3
d_call: .
clone_size: once

cdr3_aa: CASSLEAGGGETQYF
cdr3_nt: TGTGCCAGCAGCTTAGAGGCCGGGGGAGGCGAGACCCAGTACTTC
cdr3_length: 15
v_call: TRBV7-6
j_call: TRBJ2-5
d_call: .
clone_size: .

cdr3_aa: CASSPRVSGFAYWSDDTGELFF
cdr3_nt: TGTGCCAGCAGCCCCAGGGTCAGCGGGTTCGCGTATTGGTCGGACGACACCGGGGAGCTGTTTTTT
cdr3_length: 22
v_call: TRBV9
j_call: TRBJ2-2
d_call: .
clone_size: .

cdr3_aa: CASSVDAGPGKPQHF
cdr3_nt: TGTGCCAGCAGCGTAGATGCGGGCCCCGGGAAGCCCCAGCATTTT
cdr3_length: 15
v_call: TRBV9
j_call: TRBJ1-5
d_call: .
clone_size: .

cdr3_aa: CASSIQSHEQYF
cdr3_nt: TGTGCCAGTAGTATCCAATCCCACGAGCAGTACTTC
cdr3_length: 12
v_call: TRBV19
j_call: TRBJ2-7
d_call: .
clone_size: .

cdr3_aa: CASSSPDDGVEQYF
cdr3_nt: TGTGCCAGCAGCTCCCCAGACGACGGAGTCGAGCAGTACTTC
cdr3_length: 14
v_call: TRBV7-9
j_call: TRBJ2-7
d_call: .
clone_size: .

cdr3_aa: CAWSLRGSQPQHF
cdr3_nt: TGTGCCTGGAGTCTCAGGGGAAGCCAGCCCCAGCATTTT
cdr3_length: 13
v_call: TRBV30
j_call: TRBJ1-5
d_call: .
clone_size: .

cdr3_aa: CASSDPWLTDTQYF
cdr3_nt: TGTGCCAGCAGTGATCCGTGGCTCACAGATACGCAGTATTTT
cdr3_length: 14
v_call: TRBV6-1
j_call: TRBJ2-3
d_call: .
clone_size: .

cdr3_aa: CASSRGQGLSGTDTQYF
cdr3_nt: TGTGCCAGCTCACGGGGACAGGGCCTCTCTGGCACAGATACGCAGTATTTT
cdr3_length: 17
v_call: TRBV18
j_call: TRBJ2-3
d_call: TRBD1
clone_size: once

cdr3_aa: CASSAPTGGDTEAFF
cdr3_nt: TGTGCCAGCAGCGCCCCTACGGGGGGCGACACTGAAGCTTTCTTT
cdr3_length: 15
v_call: TRBV11-3
j_call: TRBJ1-1
d_call: .
clone_size: .

cdr3_aa: CASSHAGQSWGGYTF
cdr3_nt: TGCGCCAGCAGCCACGCGGGACAGTCTTGGGGAGGCTACACCTTC
cdr3_length: 15
v_call: TRBV4-3
j_call: TRBJ1-2
d_call: TRBD1
clone_size: once

cdr3_aa: CASSFRAGGVYEQYF
cdr3_nt: TGTGCCAGCAGCTTCAGAGCGGGAGGAGTCTACGAGCAGTACTTC
cdr3_length: 15
v_call: TRBV7-6
j_call: TRBJ2-7
d_call: TRBD2
clone_size: .

cdr3_aa: CASGLRLAGRGETQYF
cdr3_nt: TGTGCTAGTGGTTTGAGACTAGCGGGACGGGGGGAGACCCAGTACTTC
cdr3_length: 16
v_call: TRBV12-5
j_call: TRBJ2-5
d_call: TRBD2
clone_size: .

cdr3_aa: CASRLTGGGRETQYF
cdr3_nt: TGTGCCAGCAGGTTAACGGGGGGGGGACGAGAGACCCAGTACTTC
cdr3_length: 15
v_call: TRBV11-2
j_call: TRBJ2-5
d_call: TRBD2
clone_size: .

cdr3_aa: CASSARPDFSYGYTF
cdr3_nt: TGTGCCAGCAGCGCCCGTCCGGACTTTAGCTATGGCTACACCTTC
cdr3_length: 15
v_call: TRBV5-5
j_call: TRBJ1-2
d_call: .
clone_size: .

cdr3_aa: CASSLGTSTDTQYF
cdr3_nt: TGTGCCAGCAGCTTAGGGACTAGCACAGATACGCAGTATTTT
cdr3_length: 14
v_call: TRBV11-2
j_call: TRBJ2-3
d_call: .
clone_size: .

cdr3_aa: CASSQDEESSGGLWYYNEQFF
cdr3_nt: TGCGCCAGCAGCCAAGATGAGGAATCTAGCGGGGGCCTCTGGTACTACAATGAGCAGTTCTTC
cdr3_length: 21
v_call: TRBV4-1
j_call: TRBJ2-1
d_call: TRBD2
clone_size: .

cdr3_aa: CASSVDVLGQGQTYGYTF
cdr3_nt: TGTGCCAGCAGCGTAGATGTGTTGGGGCAGGGTCAGACCTATGGCTACACCTTC
cdr3_length: 18
v_call: TRBV9
j_call: TRBJ1-2
d_call: .
clone_size: .

cdr3_aa: CASSYWEDRASYGYTF
cdr3_nt: TGTGCCAGCAGTTACTGGGAGGACAGGGCGAGCTATGGCTACACCTTC
cdr3_length: 16
v_call: TRBV6-5
j_call: TRBJ1-2
d_call: TRBD1
clone_size: .

cdr3_aa: CASSVAPNGQAFSYEQYF
cdr3_nt: TGTGCCAGCAGCGTAGCTCCTAATGGACAGGCTTTCTCCTACGAGCAGTACTTC
cdr3_length: 18
v_call: TRBV9
j_call: TRBJ2-7
d_call: TRBD1
clone_size: .

cdr3_aa: CASSRDRGTEAFF
cdr3_nt: TGTGCCAGCAGCAGGGACAGGGGGACTGAAGCTTTCTTT
cdr3_length: 13
v_call: TRBV6-1
j_call: TRBJ1-1
d_call: TRBD1
clone_size: .

cdr3_aa: CASSPARTGNYEQYF
cdr3_nt: TGTGCCAGCAGCCCAGCCAGGACGGGGAACTACGAGCAGTACTTC
cdr3_length: 15
v_call: TRBV13
j_call: TRBJ2-7
d_call: .
clone_size: .

cdr3_aa: CAWSVFRQAYEQYF
cdr3_nt: TGTGCCTGGAGTGTATTCAGACAAGCCTACGAGCAGTACTTC
cdr3_length: 14
v_call: TRBV30
j_call: TRBJ2-7
d_call: .
clone_size: once

cdr3_aa: CASGSDRPEKLFF
cdr3_nt: TGTGCCAGCGGCTCGGACAGACCAGAAAAACTGTTTTTT
cdr3_length: 13
v_call: TRBV10-3
j_call: TRBJ1-4
d_call: .
clone_size: .

cdr3_aa: CASSLGGPYGYTF
cdr3_nt: TGTGCCAGCAGCTTAGGGGGGCCCTATGGCTACACCTTC
cdr3_length: 13
v_call: TRBV7-9
j_call: TRBJ1-2
d_call: .
clone_size: .

cdr3_aa: CASSPQGALVYGYTF
cdr3_nt: TGTGCCAGCAGCCCACAGGGGGCCTTAGTTTATGGCTACACCTTC
cdr3_length: 15
v_call: TRBV5-4
j_call: TRBJ1-2
d_call: TRBD1
clone_size: .

cdr3_aa: CASSLPLGLGADTQYF
cdr3_nt: TGTGCCAGCAGTCTCCCCCTTGGACTAGGGGCAGATACGCAGTATTTT
cdr3_length: 16
v_call: TRBV7-8
j_call: TRBJ2-3
d_call: TRBD2
clone_size: once

cdr3_aa: CATRSMNTEAFF
cdr3_nt: TGTGCCACCAGGTCAATGAACACTGAAGCTTTCTTT
cdr3_length: 12
v_call: TRBV15
j_call: TRBJ1-1
d_call: .
clone_size: .

cdr3_aa: CASSPPGGNYGYTF
cdr3_nt: TGTGCCAGCAGTCCCCCCGGGGGTAACTATGGCTACACCTTC
cdr3_length: 14
v_call: TRBV7-9
j_call: TRBJ1-2
d_call: .
clone_size: once

cdr3_aa: CASSVDRVNTGAFF
cdr3_nt: TGTGCCAGCAGTGTCGACAGGGTTAACACTGGAGCTTTCTTT
cdr3_length: 14
v_call: TRBV2
j_call: TRBJ1-1
d_call: TRBD1
clone_size: .

cdr3_aa: CASSTGLFNIQYF
cdr3_nt: TGTGCCAGCAGCACAGGCCTTTTTAACATTCAGTACTTC
cdr3_length: 13
v_call: TRBV6-5
j_call: TRBJ2-4
d_call: .
clone_size: .

cdr3_aa: CASSLGVDRLNTGELFF
cdr3_nt: TGCGCCAGCAGCTTGGGCGTGGACAGACTCAACACCGGGGAGCTGTTTTTT
cdr3_length: 17
v_call: TRBV5-1
j_call: TRBJ2-2
d_call: .
clone_size: .

cdr3_aa: CASSLRTSGQITDTQYF
cdr3_nt: TGTGCCAGCAGCTTGCGGACTAGCGGGCAGATTACGGATACGCAGTATTTT
cdr3_length: 17
v_call: TRBV5-6
j_call: TRBJ2-3
d_call: TRBD2
clone_size: .